The sequence of this TCR beta chain was determined in a study of CD8 T cells in Susac syndrome. The CDR3 is 17 residues long. Germline trimming cut 2 bases from V and 4 bases from J; bases unmatched to any gene: 12. Germline CDR1 SGDLS, CDR2 YYNGEE. On this clonotype: The antigen is undetermined.

Reverse transcription of roughly 0.45 to 1 ug RNA used random hexamers. Amplification of TCR beta CDR3 across 54 Vbeta and 13 Jbeta was performed with immunoSEQ multiplex PCR. One entry per CDR3 protein results from TCRdb running MiXCR on the immunoSEQ multiplex PCR reads. In the table there are approximately 94,000 distinct CDR3 sequences, approximately 95% of which are singletons. Points from the study as a whole: CD8+ clones in Susac expanded most in TEMRA cells and active patients. The number of Susac-specific public clones found was more than 15 in total CD8+ repertoires and about five in CD8+ TEMRA repertoires.

Sequencing was done on a sample of CD8+ T cells from PBMCs. This sequence joins TRBV9 and TRBJ2-1, with 7 bases that match TRBD2. The source is a human donor with Susac syndrome. This chain's CDR3 is CASSVGRELYGYNEQFF. CDR3 bases: TGTGCCAGCAGCGTGGGGCGGGAGTTATATGGGTACAATGAGCAGTTCTTC.